These T cell receptor beta chains were read from a single sample in a study of OX40 agonist ivuxolimab in advanced cancers. Produced via immunoSEQ multiplex PCR; TCRdb's table is partial and in-frame only. This sample has tens of thousands of clones, with 90% to 95% found just once. This specimen consisted of CD4+ or CD8+ T cells sorted from blood, obtained in a trial of the OX40 agonist ivuxolimab. These receptors were taken from an adult with an advanced solid tumor such as melanoma, head and neck, liver or kidney cancer. CDR3s include the opening cysteine and the closing phenylalanine or tryptophan. The D gene is left open where the match is weak. Some rows mark clone size as missing; the rest say once, few, many or name a class of expanded clone.

D gene,CDR3 length,V gene,clone size,J gene,CDR3 protein,CDR3 DNA
NA,13,TRBV7-9,NA,TRBJ2-7,CASSSPSSMEQYF,TGTGCCAGCAGCTCCCCCTCGTCAATGGAGCAGTACTTC
NA,13,TRBV4-3,NA,TRBJ1-1,CASSQEDSTEAFF,TGCGCCAGCAGCCAAGAGGACAGCACTGAAGCTTTCTTT
TRBD2,17,TRBV7-9,NA,TRBJ2-1,CASSALAGGSPYNEQFF,TGTGCCAGCAGCGCCCTAGCGGGAGGATCCCCCTACAATGAGCAGTTCTTC
NA,14,TRBV19,NA,TRBJ2-2,CASSIGPYTGELFF,TGTGCCAGTAGTATAGGACCCTACACCGGGGAGCTGTTTTTT
TRBD2,15,TRBV7-6,NA,TRBJ2-3,CASSLTLAASDTQYF,TGTGCCAGCAGCTTAACACTAGCGGCCTCAGATACGCAGTATTTT
NA,15,TRBV4-1,NA,TRBJ1-4,CASSPTGIGNEKLFF,TGCGCCAGCAGCCCAACCGGAATAGGGAATGAAAAACTGTTTTTT
NA,12,TRBV2,NA,TRBJ2-7,CASSEALDEQYF,TGTGCCAGCAGTGAGGCCTTGGACGAGCAGTACTTC
NA,13,TRBV25-1,NA,TRBJ1-1,CASSPQFHTEAFF,TGTGCCAGCAGCCCACAGTTCCACACTGAAGCTTTCTTT
TRBD1,15,TRBV29-1,NA,TRBJ2-1,CSVEEGQGGQIEQFF,TGCAGCGTTGAAGAGGGACAGGGGGGGCAGATTGAGCAGTTCTTC
NA,15,TRBV27,NA,TRBJ1-2,CASSPRGPLNYGYTF,TGTGCCAGCAGTCCTCGCGGGCCCCTTAACTATGGCTACACCTTC
TRBD1,15,TRBV13,NA,TRBJ2-7,CASSAGQGVYYEQYF,TGTGCCAGCAGCGCCGGGCAGGGGGTATACTACGAGCAGTACTTC
NA,14,TRBV27,NA,TRBJ2-5,CASSTQGSEETQYF,TGTGCCAGCAGTACACAGGGTTCCGAAGAGACCCAGTACTTC
TRBD2,16,TRBV10-1,NA,TRBJ2-2,CASSENGLANTGELFF,TGCGCCAGCAGTGAAAACGGACTAGCGAACACCGGGGAGCTGTTTTTT
TRBD2,17,TRBV14,NA,TRBJ2-1,CASSQDSSSGSFNEQFF,TGTGCCAGCAGCCAAGACTCATCTAGCGGGTCTTTTAATGAGCAGTTCTTC
TRBD1,17,TRBV4-3,NA,TRBJ1-1,CASSQDPTGVGYTEAFF,TGCGCCAGCAGCCAAGACCCGACAGGGGTCGGGTACACTGAAGCTTTCTTT
NA,19,TRBV5-3,NA,TRBJ1-2,CARSLFSGEVVSSNYGYTF,TGTGCCAGAAGCTTGTTTTCAGGGGAAGTGGTTTCATCTAACTATGGCTACACCTTC
NA,12,TRBV11-2,NA,TRBJ2-5,CASRTAQETQYF,TGTGCCAGCAGGACGGCTCAAGAGACCCAGTACTTC
NA,13,TRBV15,NA,TRBJ2-7,CATRETADYEQYF,TGTGCCACCAGGGAGACAGCGGACTACGAGCAGTACTTC
TRBD1,14,TRBV6-6,NA,TRBJ2-7,CASSYRDSSYEQYF,TGTGCCAGCAGTTACCGGGACAGCTCCTACGAGCAGTACTTC
NA,15,TRBV19,once,TRBJ2-1,CASSIIPSSYNEQFF,TGTGCCAGTAGTATAATCCCTAGCTCCTACAATGAGCAGTTCTTC
NA,17,TRBV27,NA,TRBJ2-3,CASSLSGGAVWTDTQYF,TGTGCCAGCAGTTTATCAGGAGGGGCGGTGTGGACAGATACGCAGTATTTT
NA,11,TRBV30,NA,TRBJ2-1,CAWTVSNEQFF,TGTGCCTGGACAGTCAGCAATGAGCAGTTCTTC
TRBD1,14,TRBV6-1,NA,TRBJ1-2,CASSELQGGYGYTF,TGTGCCAGCAGTGAGCTTCAGGGGGGCTATGGCTACACCTTC
TRBD2,14,TRBV10-1,NA,TRBJ2-7,CASSETGGTYEQYF,TGCGCCAGCAGTGAGACGGGAGGAACCTACGAGCAGTACTTC
NA,17,TRBV27,NA,TRBJ1-5,CASSLTGTAYSNQPQHF,TGTGCCAGCAGTTTAACAGGGACCGCTTATAGCAATCAGCCCCAGCATTTT
TRBD2,16,TRBV18,NA,TRBJ2-2,CASSPTSGRYTGELFF,TGTGCCAGCTCACCGACTAGCGGGAGGTACACCGGGGAGCTGTTTTTT
NA,16,TRBV5-6,once,TRBJ2-2,CASSPRPSSHTWELFF,TGTGCCAGCAGTCCCCGACCCAGCAGTCACACCTGGGAGCTGTTTTTT
TRBD2,14,TRBV11-3,NA,TRBJ2-7,CASSYGLAGDKRYF,TGTGCCAGCAGTTACGGACTAGCGGGAGATAAGCGGTACTTC
NA,13,TRBV27,NA,TRBJ2-7,CASSRDMGAEQYF,TGTGCCAGCAGTAGGGACATGGGGGCCGAGCAGTACTTC
NA,12,TRBV5-6,NA,TRBJ2-2,CASSLDTGELFF,TGTGCCAGCAGCCTAGACACCGGGGAGCTGTTTTTT
NA,17,TRBV9,once,TRBJ2-2,CASSFRVSTPNTGELFF,TGTGCCAGCAGCTTCCGGGTTTCTACCCCGAACACCGGGGAGCTGTTTTTT
NA,15,TRBV29-1,once,TRBJ2-7,CSVELGLADTYEQYF,TGCAGCGTTGAACTGGGTTTGGCGGATACCTACGAGCAGTACTTC
TRBD2,15,TRBV7-2,NA,TRBJ2-7,CASSPSASGAYEQYF,TGTGCCAGCAGCCCCTCGGCTAGCGGGGCTTACGAGCAGTACTTC
NA,12,TRBV12-5,NA,TRBJ2-1,CASGLSPREQFF,TGTGCTAGTGGTTTGTCCCCGAGGGAGCAGTTCTTC
NA,16,TRBV29-1,NA,TRBJ2-1,CSVVRQAVKVDNEQFF,TGCAGCGTTGTTCGCCAGGCAGTAAAAGTGGACAATGAGCAGTTCTTC
TRBD1,13,TRBV6-5,NA,TRBJ1-1,CASTDRGRTEAFF,TGTGCCAGCACCGACAGGGGGCGTACTGAAGCTTTCTTT
NA,14,TRBV5-6,NA,TRBJ1-5,CASSFGTGSQPQHF,TGTGCCAGCAGCTTCGGTACAGGCAGTCAGCCCCAGCATTTT
TRBD2,13,TRBV6-4,NA,TRBJ2-1,CASSPGLANEQFF,TGTGCCAGCAGTCCAGGACTAGCCAATGAGCAGTTCTTC
TRBD2,16,TRBV5-5,NA,TRBJ2-3,CASSLRGAGAQDTQYF,TGTGCCAGCAGCTTGAGGGGAGCGGGGGCTCAAGATACGCAGTATTTT
NA,15,TRBV5-6,NA,TRBJ2-3,CASSSGASSTDTQYF,TGTGCCAGCAGCTCAGGGGCATCTAGCACAGATACGCAGTATTTT
TRBD1,12,TRBV29-1,few,TRBJ1-2,CSVPTGNYGYTF,TGCAGCGTTCCGACAGGGAACTATGGCTACACCTTC
NA,15,TRBV4-2,NA,TRBJ1-2,CASSQDRLLGYGYTF,TGTGCCAGCAGCCAAGATCGCCTCCTAGGCTATGGCTACACCTTC
NA,13,TRBV5-1,NA,TRBJ2-7,CASSLSPNYEQYF,TGCGCCAGCAGCTTGTCCCCAAACTACGAGCAGTACTTC
TRBD2,16,TRBV15,NA,TRBJ2-5,CATRPTSGRGQETQYF,TGTGCCACCAGGCCCACTAGCGGGAGGGGCCAAGAGACCCAGTACTTC
NA,14,TRBV5-1,NA,TRBJ2-5,CASSWTARRETQYF,TGCGCCAGCAGCTGGACCGCAAGGAGAGAGACCCAGTACTTC
NA,15,TRBV4-1,NA,TRBJ2-6,CASSQFLGGANVLTF,TGCGCCAGCAGCCAATTCTTGGGTGGGGCCAACGTCCTGACTTTC
NA,14,TRBV5-1,NA,TRBJ1-1,CASSPDRSGTEAFF,TGCGCCAGCAGCCCAGACAGGTCTGGCACTGAAGCTTTCTTT
NA,17,TRBV6-1,NA,TRBJ1-4,CASSEFTWTATNEKLFF,TGTGCCAGCAGTGAATTCACGTGGACGGCAACTAATGAAAAACTGTTTTTT
NA,17,TRBV7-9,NA,TRBJ1-3,CASSPTSGRGPGNTIYF,TGTGCCAGCAGCCCTACCTCCGGCAGGGGTCCTGGAAACACCATATATTTT
NA,15,TRBV4-1,NA,TRBJ2-1,CASSQSGLSNNEQFF,TGCGCCAGCAGCCAATCGGGGCTATCCAACAATGAGCAGTTCTTC
NA,13,TRBV2,NA,TRBJ2-7,CASSGPIWYEQCF,TGTGCCAGCAGTGGGCCAATTTGGTACGAGCAGTGCTTC
NA,15,TRBV9,NA,TRBJ2-5,CASSASTGNQETQYF,TGTGCCAGCAGCGCGAGTACAGGGAACCAAGAGACCCAGTACTTC
NA,15,TRBV7-7,NA,TRBJ2-1,CASSLGDPPYNEQFF,TGTGCTAGCAGCTTAGGGGACCCACCCTACAATGAGCAGTTCTTC
NA,15,TRBV19,NA,TRBJ2-6,CASSLGVSGANVLTF,TGTGCCAGTAGCTTGGGTGTCTCTGGGGCCAACGTCCTGACTTTC
NA,12,TRBV5-4,NA,TRBJ2-1,CASSLQYNEQFF,TGTGCCAGCAGCTTGCAGTACAATGAGCAGTTCTTC
NA,13,TRBV30,NA,TRBJ2-1,CAEGGPGDNEQFF,TGTGCCGAGGGCGGGCCCGGAGACAATGAGCAGTTCTTC
NA,14,TRBV29-1,NA,TRBJ1-1,CSVVSSRTNTEAFF,TGCAGCGTTGTCTCGTCCCGCACGAACACTGAAGCTTTCTTT
NA,15,TRBV7-9,NA,TRBJ2-5,CASSLADRPEETQYF,TGTGCCAGCAGCTTAGCCGACAGGCCGGAGGAGACCCAGTACTTC
NA,13,TRBV6-1,NA,TRBJ2-2,CANRRAGTGELFF,TGTGCCAATCGGCGTGCGGGCACCGGGGAGCTGTTTTTT